The clone carrying this T cell receptor (beta chain) has just a few counts. What it binds is not known. Attachment of unique molecular identifiers to individual cDNA molecules was performed. MiXCR, run by TCRdb on the 5' RACE reads, gives a single entry per CDR3 protein. Of about 54,000 distinct CDR3 sequences detected, less than 9.5% appear once; the ten largest clones hold 10%. The data were taken from a study of early T cells in non-severe SARS-CoV-2 infection. Study at large: From unsorted whole blood, bulk RNA was sequenced, and the chains remained unpaired. The study, taken as a whole, reports: Anti-spike CD8 specificities were favored by VDJdb matching, whose results missed private and CD4 specificities.

Trimming stripped 1 base from V and 5 bases from J, with 11 bases between. CDR3 length: 14 amino acids. CDR1 is LNHNV and CDR2 is YYDKDF in the germline V gene (reference sequence). The sequence came from an adult who was a healthcare worker with PCR-confirmed SARS-CoV-2 infection or an uninfected control (not recorded which). This rearrangement joins TRBV15 to TRBJ2-5; D is uncertain. This specimen consisted of whole blood, obtained at baseline. CDR3 protein: CATSRGGPPETQYF. The DNA for the CDR3 is TGTGCCACCAGCAGAGGTGGCCCTCCGGAGACCCAGTACTTC.